These 8 T cell receptor beta chains came from one sample sequenced in a study of blood T cell repertoires in COVID-19 (dated by TCRdb to about 2020). The library was generated by the immunoSEQ multiplex PCR assay. TCRdb stores this immuneACCESS table with in-frame sequences only. Part of the clones is absent; in the studies checked, under half of the shortfall reflects unresolved V genes, and no reason is known for the rest. For this sample the table gives around 69,000 clones, of which approximately 84% were detected only once. The ten largest clonotypes hold more than 7% of the sample. The material sequenced was peripheral blood. These receptors were collected from a man aged 50-59 years with active COVID-19.

The chain has TRBV6-5 and TRBJ1-5, with D possibly TRBD1 on 6 matching bases. Germline V lookup: CDR1 MNHEY, CDR2 SVGAGI. The V and J ends lost 6 bases and 1 base respectively, with 13 bases between them. This CDR3 is built from 15 residues. This CDR3 reads CASRTYRESNQPQHF. CDR3 DNA sequence: TGTGCCAGCAGAACTTACAGGGAAAGCAATCAGCCCCAGCATTTT.

The rearrangement links TRBV4-1 to TRBJ2-1; D call uncertain. This CDR3 is 12 amino acids long. Trimming took off 4 bases at V and 4 bases at J, with 5 bases between the two ends. Looked up from germline, CDR1 is MGHRA and CDR2 is YSYEKL. The CDR3 nucleotides read TGCGCCAGCAGCCTCGCGTACAATGAGCAGTTCTTC. Its protein is CASSLAYNEQFF.

This rearrangement joins TRBV30 to TRBJ1-5; D remains unclear. V gave up 0 bases and J gave up 3 bases, with 9 bases separating them. The germline V gene has CDR1 GTSNPN and CDR2 SVGIG (reference sequence). The CDR3 loop spans 14 amino acids. CDR3 loop: CAWSVYSPNQPQHF. The CDR3 coding sequence is TGTGCCTGGAGTGTATACAGCCCCAATCAGCCCCAGCATTTT.

The chain carries TRBV7-6 and TRBJ2-2, with D possibly being TRBD1 (6 bases). V lost 0 bases and J lost 6, with 8 bases in between. The CDR3 spans 14 residues. Looked up from germline, CDR1 is SGHVS and CDR2 is FNYEAQ. The CDR3 DNA sequence: TGTGCCAGCAGCTTAGCATGGGGGCCCGGGGAGCTGTTTTTT. Translating gives CASSLAWGPGELFF.

This clone was seen just once. The rearrangement joins TRBV29-1 to TRBJ2-1; 12 nucleotides line up with TRBD1. CDR1 and CDR2 from the germline V gene are SQVTM and ANQGSEA. After removal of 1 base from V and 6 bases from J, the junction contained 1 base not matched to a gene. This CDR3 has 14 residues. CDR3 amino acids: CSVEGGQGANEQFF. The CDR3 nucleotides read TGCAGCGTTGAAGGGGGACAGGGGGCCAATGAGCAGTTCTTC.

The chain couples TRBV6-5 to TRBJ1-5, with a tentative D call TRBD1 (5 bases). Germline V gene lookup returns CDR1 MNHEY and CDR2 SVGAGI. V lost 6 bases and J 2 bases, leaving 5 bases between the germline ends. This CDR3 contains 12 residues. CDR3 protein: CASRQGNQPQHF. In DNA form, the CDR3 reads TGTGCCAGCAGACAGGGCAATCAGCCCCAGCATTTT.

The CDR3 protein is CASSLSGRNYGYTF. The CDR3 nucleotides are TGTGCCAGCAGTTTATCTGGGCGTAACTATGGCTACACCTTC. V is TRBV27 and J is TRBJ1-2; unclear D gene. There are 14 residues in the CDR3. CDR1 is MNHEY, CDR2 SMNVEV, per germline (reference sequence). The V end lost 0 bases, the J end lost 1 base, and 6 bases lay between the germline ends.

This rearrangement joins TRBV2 to TRBJ2-5; 7 nucleotides match TRBD1. CDR1 and CDR2 from the germline V gene are SNHLY and FYNNEI. The length of the CDR3 is 14 residues. V lost 8 bases and J lost 4; bases outside the gene matches: 10. CDR3 protein: CASQWAKGAETQYF. The DNA of the CDR3 is TGTGCCAGCCAATGGGCGAAGGGGGCAGAGACCCAGTACTTC. Combining the CDR3 with reference TRBV2 and TRBJ2-5 gives the whole variable domain EPEVTQTPSHQVTQMGQEVILRCVPISNHLYFYWYRQILGQKVEFLVSFYNNEISEKSEIFDDQFSVERPDGSNFTLKIRSTKLEDSAMYFCASQWAKGAETQYFGPGTRLLVL.